This T cell receptor (beta chain) was profiled in a study of metastatic and nonmetastatic thyroid tumors. The CDR3 covers 13 residues. Germline V CDR1 and CDR2: DFQATT, SNEGSKA (reference sequence). V lost 4 bases, J lost 4 bases, and 13 bases lay in between. TCRdb re-processed the PCR reads through MiXCR. The table includes some 20,000 clones, 20% to 25% detected once. All patients were treatment-naive before thyroid surgery. In its sample, this clone was seen many times. The TCR comes from a female donor with papillary thyroid cancer or a benign thyroid nodule (not recorded which). Some clones in this sample may be carry-over from other donors' samples. The source material was tumor tissue. The V and J genes are TRBV20-1 and TRBJ1-2, with D possibly being TRBD1 (5 bases). CDR3 DNA sequence: TGCAGTGCTAAGAGTGGGGGAAGCTATGGCTACACCTTC. Translating it yields CSAKSGGSYGYTF.